This TCR beta chain was profiled in a study of beta chain features in type 1 diabetes. Looked up from germline, CDR1 is KGHSH and CDR2 is LQKENI. Trimming pared 1 base from V and 5 bases from J, leaving 8 bases between. The CDR3 spans 13 residues. Of the isolated RNA, all was reverse transcribed, and so the sequenced material was expressed TCRB transcripts. The table came from immunoSEQ multiplex PCR; TCRdb's copy has only in-frame clones and leaves some out. The repertoire holds hundreds of thousands of clones, with 10% to 15% as singletons. This sequence joins TRBV18 and TRBJ2-5; D possibly corresponds to TRBD2 (6 bases). Sequenced sample: naive CD4+ T cells from blood. This TCR came from a man aged 18 to 30 in good health. The CDR3 sequence is CASSPLEGETQYF. For the CDR3, the DNA is TGTGCCAGCTCACCACTGGAGGGTGAGACCCAGTACTTC.